The clone carrying this TCR beta chain was seen ten or more times. What it binds is unknown. These data come from a study of lung T cells in sarcoidosis with Löfgren's syndrome. TCRdb re-derived calls from the reads in MiXCR, one entry per CDR3 protein. This sample has tens of thousands of distinct CDR3 sequences, with 21% found just once. Germline CDR1 SGHVS, CDR2 FQNEAQ. CDR3 length: 14 amino acids. V lost 5 bases, J lost 2 bases, and 9 bases lay in between. Study findings and constraints: Multiple Löfgren's syndrome patients reportedly shared TRAV12-1 and TRBV2 CDR3 motifs. TRBV2 was the preferred pairing partner of TRAV12-1, with similar CDR3s. TRAV12-1 and TRBV2 were reportedly most expanded in Löfgren's patients.

The origin of this receptor is a human donor with sarcoidosis (Löfgren's syndrome or another form), or a control subject (not recorded which). This chain uses TRBV7-8 with TRBJ1-4, with no clear D. Sequenced: CD4+ T cells from PBMCs. This chain's CDR3 is CASSNTATNEKLFF. CDR3 DNA sequence: TGTGCCAGCAGCAATACTGCGACTAATGAAAAACTGTTTTTT.